This T cell receptor beta chain was recovered during a study of cytomegalovirus exposure and HLA in healthy donors. Findings of the study overall: Per a prior analysis, the majority of TCR beta V segments were productive roughly 87% or roughly 30% of the time. Evidence from a later analysis indicated that most CMV-associated TCR beta chains looked HLA-restricted.

CDR3 length: 17 amino acids. Unmatched junction bases numbered 7, after V lost 3 bases and J lost 2 bases. Germline CDR1 is MGHRA and CDR2 is YSYEKL. To note about this clone: Antigen specificity is unknown.

The PCR had 60 Vbeta and 13 Jbeta primers. Profiling relied on immunoSEQ multiplex PCR, and the TCRdb table lists in-frame clones only, not all of them. The repertoire consists of about 120,000 clones, with approximately 78% occurring once and the leading ten covering roughly 8.2%. This sequence was found in a woman aged 40 to 55 in good health and CMV-seropositive. The V and J genes are TRBV4-1 and TRBJ2-5; 12 nucleotides align to TRBD2. The sequenced sample was PBMCs. The CDR3 loop reads CASSHTMTSGGQETQYF. The CDR3 DNA follows: TGCGCCAGCAGCCATACTATGACTAGCGGGGGTCAAGAGACCCAGTACTTC.